The clone carrying this T cell receptor beta chain was recorded a few times. Its target is not known. The CDR3 is 17 amino acids. With V trimmed by 2 bases and J by 4 bases, 11 bases remained unmatched. Germline V gene data show CDR1 as MNHEY and CDR2 as SVGAGI. The data originate from a study of blood T cells in healthy people across ages. General study results and limits: Estimates of diversity drawn from one million T cells were considered underestimates.

Using a J-beta primer mix together with a sample-barcoded 5' primer, a second PCR was run for roughly 7 to 11 cycles. Each cDNA molecule was tagged by a template-switch adaptor that had 12 random nucleotides. TCRdb re-analysed the 5' RACE reads in MiXCR, keeping a single row per CDR3 protein. Here the sample spans 850,000 to 1,300,000 distinct CDR3 sequences, 40% to 50% being singletons. Each sample had at least 6 million PBMCs isolated. The receptor's source is a woman between 55 and 75 years old in good health. The sample consisted of blood. The rearrangement links TRBV6-5 to TRBJ2-5, with 9 nucleotides matching TRBD1. The CDR3 protein is CASSYAWDRASGETQYF. The CDR3 coding sequence is TGTGCCAGCAGTTACGCGTGGGACAGGGCTTCTGGAGAGACCCAGTACTTC.